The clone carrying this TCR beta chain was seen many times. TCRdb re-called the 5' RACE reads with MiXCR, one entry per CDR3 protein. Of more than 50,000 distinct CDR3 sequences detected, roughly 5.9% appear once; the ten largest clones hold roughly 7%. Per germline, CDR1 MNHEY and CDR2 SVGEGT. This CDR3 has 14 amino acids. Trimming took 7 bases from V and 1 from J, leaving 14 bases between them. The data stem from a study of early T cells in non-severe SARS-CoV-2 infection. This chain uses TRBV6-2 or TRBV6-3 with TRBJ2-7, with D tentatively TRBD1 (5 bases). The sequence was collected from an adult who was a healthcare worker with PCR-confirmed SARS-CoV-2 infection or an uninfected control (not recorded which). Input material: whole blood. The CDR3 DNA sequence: TGTGCCAGCACCTACTCGGACACTTCCTACGAGCAGTACTTC. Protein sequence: CASTYSDTSYEQYF.